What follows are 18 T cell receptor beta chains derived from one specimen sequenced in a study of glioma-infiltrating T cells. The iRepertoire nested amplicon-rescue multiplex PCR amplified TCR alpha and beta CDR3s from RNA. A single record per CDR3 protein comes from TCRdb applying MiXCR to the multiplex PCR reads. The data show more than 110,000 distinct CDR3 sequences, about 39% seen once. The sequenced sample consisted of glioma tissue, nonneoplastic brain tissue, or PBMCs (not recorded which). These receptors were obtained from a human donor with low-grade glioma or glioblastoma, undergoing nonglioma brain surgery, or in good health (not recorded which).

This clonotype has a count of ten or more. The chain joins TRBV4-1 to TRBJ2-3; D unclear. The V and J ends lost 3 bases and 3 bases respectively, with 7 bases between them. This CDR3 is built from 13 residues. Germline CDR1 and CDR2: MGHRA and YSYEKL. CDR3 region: CASSHPRTDTQYF. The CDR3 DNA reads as TGCGCCAGCAGCCACCCACGGACAGATACGCAGTATTTT.

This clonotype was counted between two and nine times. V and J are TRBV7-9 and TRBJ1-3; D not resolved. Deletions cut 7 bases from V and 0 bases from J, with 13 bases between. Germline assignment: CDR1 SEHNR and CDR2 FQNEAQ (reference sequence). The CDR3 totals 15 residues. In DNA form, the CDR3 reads TGTGCCAGCAACAAACGGAGCTTCTCTGGAAACACCATATATTTT. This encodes CASNKRSFSGNTIYF. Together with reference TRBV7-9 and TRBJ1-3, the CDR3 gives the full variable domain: DTGVSQNPRHKITKRGQNVTFRCDPISEHNRLYWYRQTLGQGPEFLTYFQNEAQLEKSRLLSDRFSAERPKGSFSTLEIQRTEQGDSAMYLCASNKRSFSGNTIYFGEGSWLTVV.

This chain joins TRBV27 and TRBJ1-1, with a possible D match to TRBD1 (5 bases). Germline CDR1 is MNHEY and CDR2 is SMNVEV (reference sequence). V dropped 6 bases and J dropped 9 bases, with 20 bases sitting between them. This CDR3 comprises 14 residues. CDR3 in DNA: TGTGCCAGCAGCCGGACACGAACCTTGCCGAAAGCTTTCTTT. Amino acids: CASSRTRTLPKAFF.

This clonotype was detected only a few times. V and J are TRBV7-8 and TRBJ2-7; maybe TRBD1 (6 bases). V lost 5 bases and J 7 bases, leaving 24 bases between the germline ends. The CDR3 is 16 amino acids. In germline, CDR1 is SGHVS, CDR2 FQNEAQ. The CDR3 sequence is CASSRADTGPSGEQYF. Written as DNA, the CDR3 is TGTGCCAGCAGCCGGGCAGACACAGGGCCTTCCGGAGAGCAGTACTTC. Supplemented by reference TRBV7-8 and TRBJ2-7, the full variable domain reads GAGVSQSPRYKVAKRGQDVALRCDPISGHVSLFWYQQALGQGPEFLTYFQNEAQLDKSGLPSDRFFAERPEGSVSTLKIQRTQQEDSAVYLCASSRADTGPSGEQYFGPGTRLTVT.

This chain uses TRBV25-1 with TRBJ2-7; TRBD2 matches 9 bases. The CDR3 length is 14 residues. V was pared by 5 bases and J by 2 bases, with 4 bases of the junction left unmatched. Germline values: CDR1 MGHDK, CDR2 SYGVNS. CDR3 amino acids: CASSSSSGTYEQYF. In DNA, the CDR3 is TGTGCCAGCAGTAGCTCTAGCGGGACCTACGAGCAGTACTTC.

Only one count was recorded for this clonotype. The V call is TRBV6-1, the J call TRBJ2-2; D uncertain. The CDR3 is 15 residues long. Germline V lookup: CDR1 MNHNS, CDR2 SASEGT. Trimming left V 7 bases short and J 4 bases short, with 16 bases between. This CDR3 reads CASTYGQWGTGELFF. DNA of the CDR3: TGTGCCAGCACCTACGGGCAATGGGGCACCGGGGAGCTGTTTTTT.

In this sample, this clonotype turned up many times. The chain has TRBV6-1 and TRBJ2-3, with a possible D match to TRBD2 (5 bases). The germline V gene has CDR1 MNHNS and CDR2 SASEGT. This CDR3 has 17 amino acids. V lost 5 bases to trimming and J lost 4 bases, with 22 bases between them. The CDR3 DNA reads TGTGCCAGCAGTCCACGCCGTCCCGGAACTAGGTCAGATACGCAGTATTTT. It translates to CASSPRRPGTRSDTQYF.

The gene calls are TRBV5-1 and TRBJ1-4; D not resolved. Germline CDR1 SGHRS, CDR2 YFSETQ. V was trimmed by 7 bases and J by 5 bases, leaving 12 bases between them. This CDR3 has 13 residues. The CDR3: CASRVATNEKLFF. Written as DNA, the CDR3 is TGCGCCAGCCGGGTAGCTACCAATGAAAAACTGTTTTTT.

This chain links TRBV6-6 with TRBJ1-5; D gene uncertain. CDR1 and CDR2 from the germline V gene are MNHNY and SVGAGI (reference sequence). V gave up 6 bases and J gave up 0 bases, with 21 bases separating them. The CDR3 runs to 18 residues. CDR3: CASSPGRARLGSNQPQHF. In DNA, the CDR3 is TGTGCCAGCAGCCCCGGTCGGGCTAGGTTGGGTAGCAATCAGCCCCAGCATTTT.

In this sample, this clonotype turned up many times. The CDR3 region is CASSPSYEQYF. The CDR3 region has the DNA TGTGCCAGCAGTCCCTCTTACGAGCAGTACTTC. V gene TRBV6-1 combines with J gene TRBJ2-7; D not certain. V was cut by 5 bases and J by 4 bases, with 6 bases left in between. This CDR3 comprises 11 residues. Germline V gives CDR1 MNHNS, CDR2 SASEGT.

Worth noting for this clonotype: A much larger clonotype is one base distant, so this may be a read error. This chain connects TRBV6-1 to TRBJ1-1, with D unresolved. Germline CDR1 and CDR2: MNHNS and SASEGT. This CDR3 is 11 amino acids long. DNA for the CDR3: TGTGCCAGCAGTGAGGAGCTTGAAGCTCTCTTT. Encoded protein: CASSEELEALF.

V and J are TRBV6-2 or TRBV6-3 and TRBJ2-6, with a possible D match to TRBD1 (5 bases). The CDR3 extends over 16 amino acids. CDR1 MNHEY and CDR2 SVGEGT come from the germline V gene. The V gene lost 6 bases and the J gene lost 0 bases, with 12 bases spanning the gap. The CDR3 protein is CASSGSRVSGANVLTF. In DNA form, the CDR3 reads TGTGCCAGCAGCGGCTCCAGGGTCTCTGGGGCCAACGTCCTGACTTTC.

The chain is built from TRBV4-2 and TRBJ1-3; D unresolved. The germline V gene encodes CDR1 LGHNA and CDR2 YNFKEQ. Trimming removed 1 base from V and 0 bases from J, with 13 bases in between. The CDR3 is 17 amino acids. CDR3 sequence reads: CASSQGGQLHSGNTIYF. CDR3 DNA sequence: TGTGCCAGCAGCCAAGGGGGTCAGCTTCACTCTGGAAACACCATATATTTT.

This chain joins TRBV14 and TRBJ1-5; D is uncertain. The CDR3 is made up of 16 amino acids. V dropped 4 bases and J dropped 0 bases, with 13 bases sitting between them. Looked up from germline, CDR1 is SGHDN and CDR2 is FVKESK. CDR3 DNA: TGTGCCAGCAGCCCCCGCGGGCCTCATAGCAATCAGCCCCAGCATTTT. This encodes CASSPRGPHSNQPQHF. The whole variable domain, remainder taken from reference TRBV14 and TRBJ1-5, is EAGVTQFPSHSVIEKGQTVTLRCDPISGHDNLYWYRRVMGKEIKFLLHFVKESKQDESGMPNNRFLAERTGGTYSTLKVQPAELEDSGVYFCASSPRGPHSNQPQHFGDGTRLSIL.

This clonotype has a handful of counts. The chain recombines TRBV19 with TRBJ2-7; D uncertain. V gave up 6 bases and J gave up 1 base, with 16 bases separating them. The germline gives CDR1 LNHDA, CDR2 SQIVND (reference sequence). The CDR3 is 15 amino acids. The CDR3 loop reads CASSRKAQGSYEQYF. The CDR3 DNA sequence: TGTGCCAGTAGCCGCAAGGCTCAAGGATCCTACGAGCAGTACTTC.

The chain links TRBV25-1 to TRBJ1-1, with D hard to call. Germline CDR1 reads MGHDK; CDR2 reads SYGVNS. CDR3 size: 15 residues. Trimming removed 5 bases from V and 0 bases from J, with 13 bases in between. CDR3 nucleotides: TGTGCCAGCAGTAAAACCAGCGACATGAACACTGAAGCTTTCTTT. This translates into CASSKTSDMNTEAFF.

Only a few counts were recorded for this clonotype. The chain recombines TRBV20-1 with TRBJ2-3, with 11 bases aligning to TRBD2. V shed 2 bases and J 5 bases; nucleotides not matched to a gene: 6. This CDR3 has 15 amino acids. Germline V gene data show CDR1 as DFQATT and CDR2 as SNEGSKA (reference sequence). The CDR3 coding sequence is TGCAGTGCTAGACCACTAGCGGGGGCTGGAGATACGCAGTATTTT. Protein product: CSARPLAGAGDTQYF.

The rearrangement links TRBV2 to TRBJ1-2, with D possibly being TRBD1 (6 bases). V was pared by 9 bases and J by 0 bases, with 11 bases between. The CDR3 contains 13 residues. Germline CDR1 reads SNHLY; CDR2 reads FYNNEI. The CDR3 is CASKTGSNYGYTF. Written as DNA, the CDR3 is TGTGCCAGTAAGACAGGTTCTAACTATGGCTACACCTTC.